The T cell receptor beta chain described here comes from a study of blood T cells in healthy people across ages. Then a second PCR, running about 6 to 12 cycles, was carried out with a sample-barcoded 5' primer and a J-beta primer mix. TCRdb processed the 5' RACE reads anew with MiXCR; each CDR3 protein has one entry. In the table there are about 1.8 million distinct CDR3 sequences, around half of which are singletons. Points on this clonotype: The target antigen is unknown.

Germline CDR1 reads DFQATT; CDR2 reads SNEGSKA (reference sequence). This CDR3 is built from 14 residues. The germline V and J ends were trimmed by 4 bases and 7 bases, with 19 bases remaining between them. Whole-study findings and limits: Per million T cells, TCR beta diversity dropped roughly linearly as age increased. More naive CD4+ cells and higher diversity were found in long-lived than in aged donors.

The sample comprised blood. The chain uses TRBV20-1 and TRBJ2-5; D is ambiguous. This receptor was identified in a woman between 35 and 50 years old in good health. The CDR3 sequence: CSATLGWTSGTQYF. CDR3 DNA: TGCAGTGCTACCCTGGGGTGGACGTCGGGGACCCAGTACTTC.